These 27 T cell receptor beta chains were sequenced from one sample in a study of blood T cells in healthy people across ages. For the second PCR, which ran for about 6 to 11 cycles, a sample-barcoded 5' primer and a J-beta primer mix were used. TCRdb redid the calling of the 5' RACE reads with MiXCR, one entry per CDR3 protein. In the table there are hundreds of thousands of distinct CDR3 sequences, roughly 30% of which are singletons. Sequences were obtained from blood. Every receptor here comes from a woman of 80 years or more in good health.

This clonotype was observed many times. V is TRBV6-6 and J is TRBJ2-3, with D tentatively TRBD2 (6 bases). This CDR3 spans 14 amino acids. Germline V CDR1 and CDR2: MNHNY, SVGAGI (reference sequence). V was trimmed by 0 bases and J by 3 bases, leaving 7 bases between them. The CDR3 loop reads CASSYSRGTDTQYF. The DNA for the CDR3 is TGTGCCAGCAGTTACTCTCGGGGGACAGATACGCAGTATTTT.

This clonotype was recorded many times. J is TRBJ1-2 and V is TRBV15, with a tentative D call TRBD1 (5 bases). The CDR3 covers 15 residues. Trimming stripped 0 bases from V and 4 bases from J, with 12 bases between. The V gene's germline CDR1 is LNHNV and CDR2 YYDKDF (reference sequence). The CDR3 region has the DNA TGTGCCACCAGCAGAGAGGGCAGGGAATTCTATGGCTACACCTTC. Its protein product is CATSREGREFYGYTF.

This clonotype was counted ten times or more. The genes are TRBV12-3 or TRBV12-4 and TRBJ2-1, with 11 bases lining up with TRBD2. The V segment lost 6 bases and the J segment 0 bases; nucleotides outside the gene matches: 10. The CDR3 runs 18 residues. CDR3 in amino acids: CASRAGLAVDISYNEQFF. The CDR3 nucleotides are TGTGCCAGCAGAGCGGGACTAGCGGTCGATATCTCCTACAATGAGCAGTTCTTC.

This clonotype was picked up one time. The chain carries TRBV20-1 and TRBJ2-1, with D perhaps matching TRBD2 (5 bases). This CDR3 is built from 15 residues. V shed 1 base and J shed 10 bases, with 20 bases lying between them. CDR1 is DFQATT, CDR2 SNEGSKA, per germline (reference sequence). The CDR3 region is CSARVLRASCNEQFF. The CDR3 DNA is TGCAGTGCTAGAGTTCTGAGGGCCTCCTGCAACGAGCAGTTCTTC.

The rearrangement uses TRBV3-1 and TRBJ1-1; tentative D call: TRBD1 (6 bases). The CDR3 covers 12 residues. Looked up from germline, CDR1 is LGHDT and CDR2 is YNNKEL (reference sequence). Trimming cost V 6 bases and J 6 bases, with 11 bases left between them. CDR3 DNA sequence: TGTGCCAGCAGACAGGGAGTATCTGAAGCTTTCTTT. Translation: CASRQGVSEAFF.

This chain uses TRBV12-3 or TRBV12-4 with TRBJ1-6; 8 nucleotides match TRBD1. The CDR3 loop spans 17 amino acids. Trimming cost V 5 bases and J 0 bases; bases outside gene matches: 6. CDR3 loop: CASSPQGASSYNSPLHF. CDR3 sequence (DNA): TGTGCCAGCAGTCCCCAGGGGGCTAGCTCCTATAATTCACCCCTCCACTTT.

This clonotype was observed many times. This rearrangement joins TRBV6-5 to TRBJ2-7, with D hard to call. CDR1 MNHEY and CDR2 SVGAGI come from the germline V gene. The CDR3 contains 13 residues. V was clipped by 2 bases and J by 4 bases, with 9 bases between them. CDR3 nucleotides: TGTGCCAGCAGTTACAATTTGGGGTACGAGCAGTACTTC. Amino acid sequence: CASSYNLGYEQYF.

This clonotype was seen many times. As DNA, the CDR3 is TGCAGCGGGGACAGCCACTATGGCTACACCTTC. This codes for CSGDSHYGYTF. This chain connects TRBV29-1 to TRBJ1-2; 7 nucleotides align to TRBD1. V trimming: 7 bases; J trimming: 3 bases; junction bases outside the gene matches: 2. CDR1 is SQVTM, CDR2 ANQGSEA, per germline. This CDR3 comprises 11 residues.

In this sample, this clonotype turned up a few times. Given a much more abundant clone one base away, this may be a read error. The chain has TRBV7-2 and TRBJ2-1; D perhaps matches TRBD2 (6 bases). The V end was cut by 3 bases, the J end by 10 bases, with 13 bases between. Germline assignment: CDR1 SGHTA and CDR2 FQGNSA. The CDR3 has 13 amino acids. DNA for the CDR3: TGTGCCAGCAGCTTCGGGCGACGGGGGGAGCAGTTCTTC. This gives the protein CASSFGRRGEQFF.

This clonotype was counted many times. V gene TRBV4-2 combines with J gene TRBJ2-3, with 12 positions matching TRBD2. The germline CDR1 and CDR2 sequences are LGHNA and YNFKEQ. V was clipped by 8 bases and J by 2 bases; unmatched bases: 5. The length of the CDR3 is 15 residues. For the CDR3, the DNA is TGTGCCAGCTCCCGGACTAGCGGGGTCACAGATACGCAGTATTTT. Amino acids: CASSRTSGVTDTQYF.

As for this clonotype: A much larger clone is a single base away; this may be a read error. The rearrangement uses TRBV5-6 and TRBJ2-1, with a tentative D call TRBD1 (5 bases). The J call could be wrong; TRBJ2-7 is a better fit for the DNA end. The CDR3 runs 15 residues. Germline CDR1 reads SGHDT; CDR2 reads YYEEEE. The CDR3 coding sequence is TGTGCCAGCAACTCACAGGTGAGCTCCTACAATGAGCAGTACTTC. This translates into CASNSQVSSYNEQYF.

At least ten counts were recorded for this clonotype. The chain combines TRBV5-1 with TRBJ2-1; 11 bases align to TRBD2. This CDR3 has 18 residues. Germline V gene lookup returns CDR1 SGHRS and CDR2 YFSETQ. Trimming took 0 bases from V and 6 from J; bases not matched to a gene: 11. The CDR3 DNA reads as TGCGCCAGCAGCTTGGGGTTACTTAGCGGGGGGGCAGTCAATGAGCAGTTCTTC. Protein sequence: CASSLGLLSGGAVNEQFF. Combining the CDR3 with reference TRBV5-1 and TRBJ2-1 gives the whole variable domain KAGVTQTPRYLIKTRGQQVTLSCSPISGHRSVSWYQQTPGQGLQFLFEYFSETQRNKGNFPGRFSGRQFSNSRSEMNVSTLELGDSALYLCASSLGLLSGGAVNEQFFGPGTRLTVL.

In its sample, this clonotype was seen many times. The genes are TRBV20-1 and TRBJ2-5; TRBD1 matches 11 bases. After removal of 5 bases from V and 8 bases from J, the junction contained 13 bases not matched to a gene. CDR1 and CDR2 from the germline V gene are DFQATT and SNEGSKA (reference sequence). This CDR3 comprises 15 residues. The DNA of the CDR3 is TGCAGTGCTTGCTCGCCGGGACAGGGGGGGGATACCCAGTACTTC. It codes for CSACSPGQGGDTQYF.

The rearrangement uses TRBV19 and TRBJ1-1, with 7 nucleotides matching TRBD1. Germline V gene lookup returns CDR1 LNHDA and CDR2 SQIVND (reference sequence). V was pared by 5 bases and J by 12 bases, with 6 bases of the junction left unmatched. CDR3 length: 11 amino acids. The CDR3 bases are TGTGCCAGTAGTGCCGACAGGGTATCTTTCTTT. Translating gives CASSADRVSFF.

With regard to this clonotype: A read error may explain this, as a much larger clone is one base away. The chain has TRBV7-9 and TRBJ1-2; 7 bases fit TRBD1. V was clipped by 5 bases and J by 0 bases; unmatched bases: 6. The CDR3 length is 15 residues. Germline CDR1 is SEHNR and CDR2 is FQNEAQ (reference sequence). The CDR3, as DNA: TGTGCCAGCAGCGATCCCGGGACAGCTAACTATGGCTACACCTTC. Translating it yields CASSDPGTANYGYTF.

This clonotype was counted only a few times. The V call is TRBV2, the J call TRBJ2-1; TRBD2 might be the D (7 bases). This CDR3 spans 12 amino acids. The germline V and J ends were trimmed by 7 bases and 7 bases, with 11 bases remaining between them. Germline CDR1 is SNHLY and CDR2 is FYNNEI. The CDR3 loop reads CASTEGGNEQFF. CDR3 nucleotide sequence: TGTGCCAGCACCGAGGGGGGGAATGAGCAGTTCTTC.

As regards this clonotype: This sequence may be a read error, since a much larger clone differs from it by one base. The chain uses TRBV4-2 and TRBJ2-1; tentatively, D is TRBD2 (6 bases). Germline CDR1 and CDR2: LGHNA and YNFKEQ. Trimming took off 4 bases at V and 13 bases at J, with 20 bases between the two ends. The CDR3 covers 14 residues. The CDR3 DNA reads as TGTGCCAGCAGCCTATCTACTAGCAGCGAGACCCAGTTCTTC. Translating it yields CASSLSTSSETQFF.

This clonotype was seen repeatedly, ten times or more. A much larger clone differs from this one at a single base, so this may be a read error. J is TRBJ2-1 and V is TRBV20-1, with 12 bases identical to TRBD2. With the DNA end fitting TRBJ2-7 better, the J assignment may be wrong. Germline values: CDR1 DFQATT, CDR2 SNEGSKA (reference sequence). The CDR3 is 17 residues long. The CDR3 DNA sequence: TGCAGTGCTAGAGCCGGGACTAGCGGGTTTTCCTACAATGAGCAGTACTTC. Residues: CSARAGTSGFSYNEQYF.

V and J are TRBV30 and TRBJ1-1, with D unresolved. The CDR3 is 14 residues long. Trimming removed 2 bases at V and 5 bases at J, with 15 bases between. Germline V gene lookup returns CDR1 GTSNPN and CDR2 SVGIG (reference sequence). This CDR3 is CAWSIIERNTEAFF. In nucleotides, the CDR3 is TGTGCCTGGAGTATAATAGAAAGGAATACTGAAGCTTTCTTT.

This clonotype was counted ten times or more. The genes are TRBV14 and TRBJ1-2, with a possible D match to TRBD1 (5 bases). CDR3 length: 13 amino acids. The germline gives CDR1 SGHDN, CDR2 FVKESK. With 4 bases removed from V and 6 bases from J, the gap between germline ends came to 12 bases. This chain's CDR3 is CASSPLGGDGYTF. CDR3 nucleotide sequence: TGTGCCAGCAGCCCCTTGGGGGGAGATGGCTACACCTTC.

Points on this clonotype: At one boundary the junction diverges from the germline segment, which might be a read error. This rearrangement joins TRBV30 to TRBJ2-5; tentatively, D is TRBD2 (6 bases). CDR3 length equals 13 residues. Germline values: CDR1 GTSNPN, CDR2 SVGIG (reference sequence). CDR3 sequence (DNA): TGTGCCGGGAGGAGGGCCCCCCCCGAGACCCAGTACTTC. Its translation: CAGRRAPPETQYF.

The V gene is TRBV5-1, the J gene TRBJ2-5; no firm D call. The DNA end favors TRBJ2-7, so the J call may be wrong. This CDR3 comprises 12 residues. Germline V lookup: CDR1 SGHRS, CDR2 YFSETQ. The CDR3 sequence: CASNGDIPEQYF. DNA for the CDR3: TGCGCCAGCAATGGAGACATACCCGAGCAGTACTTC.

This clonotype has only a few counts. Written as DNA, the CDR3 is TGCAGTGCTATCGGGGAATTCGCCAATGAGCAGTTCTTC. This encodes CSAIGEFANEQFF. The rearrangement joins TRBV20-1 to TRBJ2-1, with a tentative D call TRBD2 (5 bases). V was clipped by 4 bases and J by 6 bases, with 13 bases between them. Germline V gene sequence: CDR1 DFQATT, CDR2 SNEGSKA (reference sequence). The CDR3 loop spans 13 amino acids.

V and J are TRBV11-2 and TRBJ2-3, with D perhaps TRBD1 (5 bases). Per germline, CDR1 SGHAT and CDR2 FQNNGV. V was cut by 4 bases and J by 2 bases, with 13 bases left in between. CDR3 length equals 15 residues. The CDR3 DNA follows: TGTGCCAGCAGCTCCCCCAGGGTACTCACAGATACGCAGTATTTT. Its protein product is CASSSPRVLTDTQYF. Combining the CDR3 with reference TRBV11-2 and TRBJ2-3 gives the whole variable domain EAGVAQSPRYKIIEKRQSVAFWCNPISGHATLYWYQQILGQGPKLLIQFQNNGVVDDSQLPKDRFSAERLKGVDSTLKIQPAKLEDSAVYLCASSSPRVLTDTQYFGPGTRLTVL.

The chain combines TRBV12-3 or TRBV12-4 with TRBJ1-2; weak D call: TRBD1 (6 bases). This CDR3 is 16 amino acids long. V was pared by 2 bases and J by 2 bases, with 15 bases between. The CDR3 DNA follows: TGTGCCAGCAGTTTATCCAGGGGAAATTCCAACTATGGCTACACCTTC. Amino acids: CASSLSRGNSNYGYTF.

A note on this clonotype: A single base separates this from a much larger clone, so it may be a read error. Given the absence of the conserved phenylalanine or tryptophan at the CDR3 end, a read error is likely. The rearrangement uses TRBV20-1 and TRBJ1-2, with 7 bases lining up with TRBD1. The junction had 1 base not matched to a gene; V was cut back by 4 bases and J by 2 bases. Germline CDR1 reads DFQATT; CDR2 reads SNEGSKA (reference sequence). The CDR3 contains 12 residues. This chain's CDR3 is CSAKTGNYGYTC. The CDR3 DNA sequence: TGCAGTGCTAAGACAGGGAACTATGGCTACACCTGC.

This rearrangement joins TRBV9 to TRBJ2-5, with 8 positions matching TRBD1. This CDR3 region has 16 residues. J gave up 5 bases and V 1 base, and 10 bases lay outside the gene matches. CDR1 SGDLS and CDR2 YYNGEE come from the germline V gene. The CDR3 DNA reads TGTGCCAGCAGCGTAACACCAGGGGGCATGGCGGAGACCCAGTACTTC. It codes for CASSVTPGGMAETQYF.